The present T cell receptor (beta chain) was sequenced within a study of T cell responses to AZD1222 COVID-19 vaccine. Study observations and caveats: Just 5 or 6 AZD1222 recipients tested seropositive at baseline. The span of vaccine-associated CD4 TCRs extended across spike, with dominance at 160-218 and 743-854.

Measured with immunoSEQ multiplex PCR; TCRdb has only the in-frame clones, and not every one. The sample lists roughly 200,000 clones, roughly nine tenths occurring once. Trimming removed 7 bases at V and 4 bases at J, with 13 bases between. Germline values: CDR1 MNHEY, CDR2 SMNVEV (reference sequence). This CDR3 is 13 amino acids long. With respect to this clone: Its antigen is not identified.

The source of this sequence is an adult who received the MenACWY meningococcal vaccine as a control. The chain joins TRBV27 to TRBJ1-1; D perhaps matches TRBD1 (5 bases). The sample in question was peripheral blood, obtained 28 days after the second dose of the MenACWY control vaccine. In DNA form, the CDR3 reads TGTGCCAGCATCCCTGGGGGTCGCACTGAAGCTTTCTTT. Its translation is CASIPGGRTEAFF.